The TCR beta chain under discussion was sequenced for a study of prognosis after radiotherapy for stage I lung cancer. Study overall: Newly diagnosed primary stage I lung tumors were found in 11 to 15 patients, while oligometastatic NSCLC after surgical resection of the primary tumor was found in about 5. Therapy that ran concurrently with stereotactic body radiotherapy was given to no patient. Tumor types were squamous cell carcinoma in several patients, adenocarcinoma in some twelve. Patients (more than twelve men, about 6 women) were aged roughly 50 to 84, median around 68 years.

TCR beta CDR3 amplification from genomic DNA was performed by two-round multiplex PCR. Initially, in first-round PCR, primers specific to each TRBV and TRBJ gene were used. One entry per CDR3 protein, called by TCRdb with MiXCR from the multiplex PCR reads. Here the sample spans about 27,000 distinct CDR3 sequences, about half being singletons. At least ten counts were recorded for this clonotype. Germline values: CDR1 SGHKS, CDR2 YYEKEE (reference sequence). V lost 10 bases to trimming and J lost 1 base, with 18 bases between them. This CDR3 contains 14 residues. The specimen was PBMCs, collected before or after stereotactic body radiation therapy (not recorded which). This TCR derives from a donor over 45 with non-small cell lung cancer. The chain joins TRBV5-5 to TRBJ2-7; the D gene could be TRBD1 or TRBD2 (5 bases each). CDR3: CAAQSGPTSYEQYF. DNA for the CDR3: TGTGCCGCCCAGTCGGGACCCACATCCTACGAGCAGTACTTC.